The following is a T cell receptor beta chain sequence with its context. The sample comes from a study of T cells in Graves' hyperthyroidism and ophthalmopathy. Authors of the study amplified TCR beta CDR3 regions from RNA transcripts. Primed by the HTBI set, a first-round RT-PCR was run on the TCR CDR3. From the multiplex PCR reads, TCRdb called clonotypes with MiXCR, one entry per CDR3 protein. The sample holds around 430,000 distinct CDR3 sequences; 14% to 15% are singletons and the top ten take approximately 29%. Trimming cost V 6 bases and J 0 bases, with 12 bases left between them. CDR3 size: 16 residues. Germline V CDR1 and CDR2: LNHDA, SQIVND (reference sequence).

The chain carries TRBV19 and TRBJ1-6; no definite D call. Sequencing was carried out using blood. The receptor's source is a woman aged 30 to 39 with Graves' hyperthyroidism. The CDR3 here is CASRVSKSSYNSPLHF. CDR3 nucleotides: TGTGCCAGTAGGGTCTCCAAGAGCTCCTATAATTCACCCCTCCACTTT.